These T cell receptor beta chains were read from a single sample in a study of T cells in localized non-small cell lung cancer. TCRdb keeps only in-frame clones here, not all; method: immunoSEQ multiplex PCR. This sample has 2,000 or so clones, with roughly 24% found just once. The sequences come from normal lung tissue next to the tumor, collected before any cancer treatment. The source of these receptors is a female donor aged 60 or older with stage II lung adenocarcinoma. The CDR3 runs from the conserved cysteine through the conserved F or W. The D gene is left open where the match is weak. Rows give clone size only sometimes, using once, few, many, or a class for an expanded clone.

size: -; V: TRBV5-1; J: TRBJ1-4; D: -; DNA: TGCGCCAGCAGCTTGGGACAGTTTTTTAATGAAAAACTGTTTTTT; CDR3: CASSLGQFFNEKLFF
size: -; V: TRBV14; J: TRBJ2-5; D: TRBD1; DNA: TGTGCCAGCAGCCAAGGACAGGGGGCGTGGCAAGAGACCCAGTACTTC; CDR3: CASSQGQGAWQETQYF
size: -; V: TRBV19; J: TRBJ1-5; D: -; DNA: TGTGCCAGTAGTATAGATCAGGGTCAGCCCCAGCATTTT; CDR3: CASSIDQGQPQHF
size: -; V: TRBV29-1; J: TRBJ2-7; D: TRBD2; DNA: TGCAGCGTTGAACCGGGAGGGGAATACGAGCAGTACTTC; CDR3: CSVEPGGEYEQYF
size: few; V: TRBV9; J: TRBJ2-7; D: TRBD2; DNA: TGTGCCAGCACCGCGCCCGGGACTAGCGGGCTACCCTACGAGCAGTACTTC; CDR3: CASTAPGTSGLPYEQYF
size: -; V: TRBV19; J: TRBJ1-5; D: -; DNA: TGTGCCAGTAGTAAGGACCCGGGACAGCCCCAGCATTTT; CDR3: CASSKDPGQPQHF
size: few; V: TRBV6-8; J: TRBJ1-2; D: TRBD1; DNA: TGTGCCACCAGGGGGACAGGGGTGGACTATGGCTACACCTTC; CDR3: CATRGTGVDYGYTF
size: once; V: TRBV19; J: TRBJ2-7; D: TRBD2; DNA: TGTGCCAGTAGGTCTCCGGGGGGGCACAACGAGCAGTACTTC; CDR3: CASRSPGGHNEQYF
size: few; V: TRBV6-8; J: TRBJ2-4; D: -; DNA: TGTGCCAGCAACCAGGGGCCTAGCGGAGCCAAAAACATTCAGTACTTC; CDR3: CASNQGPSGAKNIQYF
size: few; V: TRBV6-8; J: TRBJ1-1; D: TRBD1; DNA: TGTGCCATCAGTGGGGGGGACAGCGTGAACACTGAAGCTTTCTTT; CDR3: CAISGGDSVNTEAFF
size: few; V: TRBV19; J: TRBJ2-7; D: TRBD1; DNA: TGTGCCAGTAGTGCCCCGGGGACAGGGGCACTCTACGAGCAGTACTTC; CDR3: CASSAPGTGALYEQYF
size: -; V: TRBV14; J: TRBJ2-5; D: -; DNA: TGTGCCAGCAGCCAAGTCTTCGGCGTAGGGGGTGAGACCCAGTACTTC; CDR3: CASSQVFGVGGETQYF
size: -; V: TRBV9; J: TRBJ1-2; D: -; DNA: TGTGCCAGCAGCGTAGGAAGGGCAAACTATGGCTACACCTTC; CDR3: CASSVGRANYGYTF
size: -; V: TRBV19; J: TRBJ2-2; D: -; DNA: TGTGCCAGCTCCCCTAGGGGCGGGTACACCGGGGAGCTGTTTTTT; CDR3: CASSPRGGYTGELFF